The present T cell receptor beta chain was sequenced within a study of cytomegalovirus exposure and HLA in healthy donors. Overall study findings and caveats: In a later analysis, the majority of CMV-associated beta chains seemingly showed HLA restriction.

With respect to this clone: Its target is not known.

The PCR ran on 60 Vbeta and 13 Jbeta primers. Repertoires were generated with immunoSEQ multiplex PCR, while TCRdb's copy carries only in-frame clones and drops some. The repertoire holds about 190,000 clones, roughly 84% seen once, with 2.6% in the top ten. Specimen: PBMCs. The sequence was obtained from a woman in her forties or fifties in good health and CMV-seropositive.

DNA of the CDR3: TGTGCCAGTAGTACTATCACTACCCCCTACGAGCAGTACTTC. It yields the protein CASSTITTPYEQYF. The J gene is TRBJ2-5, the V gene TRBV19; D remains ambiguous. Judging by the DNA end, TRBJ2-7 fits better; the J call may be wrong. The CDR3 runs to 14 residues. Germline V gene data show CDR1 as LNHDA and CDR2 as SQIVND (reference sequence).